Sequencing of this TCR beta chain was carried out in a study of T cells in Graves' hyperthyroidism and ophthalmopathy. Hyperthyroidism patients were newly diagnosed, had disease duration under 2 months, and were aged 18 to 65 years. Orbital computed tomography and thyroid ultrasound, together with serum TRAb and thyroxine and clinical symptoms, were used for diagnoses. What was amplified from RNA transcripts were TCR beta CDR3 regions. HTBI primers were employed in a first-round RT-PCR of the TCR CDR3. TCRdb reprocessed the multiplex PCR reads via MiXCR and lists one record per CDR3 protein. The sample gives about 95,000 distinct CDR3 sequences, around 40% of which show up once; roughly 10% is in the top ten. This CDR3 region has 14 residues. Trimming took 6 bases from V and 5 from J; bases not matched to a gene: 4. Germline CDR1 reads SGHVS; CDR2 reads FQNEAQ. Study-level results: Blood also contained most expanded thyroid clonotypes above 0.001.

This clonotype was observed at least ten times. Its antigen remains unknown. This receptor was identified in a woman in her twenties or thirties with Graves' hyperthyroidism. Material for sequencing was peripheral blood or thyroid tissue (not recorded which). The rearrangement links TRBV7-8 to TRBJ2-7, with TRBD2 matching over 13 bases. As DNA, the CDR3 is TGTGCCAGCAGTATTGGACTAGCGGGAGACGAGCAGTACTTC. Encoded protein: CASSIGLAGDEQYF.